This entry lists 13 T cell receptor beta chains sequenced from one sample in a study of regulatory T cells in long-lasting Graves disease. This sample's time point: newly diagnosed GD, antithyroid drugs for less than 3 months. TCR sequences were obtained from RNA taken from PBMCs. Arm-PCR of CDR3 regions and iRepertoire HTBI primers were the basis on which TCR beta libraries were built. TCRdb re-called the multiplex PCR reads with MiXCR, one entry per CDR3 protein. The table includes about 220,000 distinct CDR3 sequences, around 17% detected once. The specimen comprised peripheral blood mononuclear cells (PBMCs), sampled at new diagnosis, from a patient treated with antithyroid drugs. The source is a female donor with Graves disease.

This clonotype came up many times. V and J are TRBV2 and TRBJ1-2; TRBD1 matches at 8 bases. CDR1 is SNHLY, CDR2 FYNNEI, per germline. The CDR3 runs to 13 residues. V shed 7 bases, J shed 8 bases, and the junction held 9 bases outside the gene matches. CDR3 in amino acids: CASTQQGEYGYTF. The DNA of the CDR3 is TGTGCCAGCACCCAACAGGGGGAGTACGGCTACACCTTC.

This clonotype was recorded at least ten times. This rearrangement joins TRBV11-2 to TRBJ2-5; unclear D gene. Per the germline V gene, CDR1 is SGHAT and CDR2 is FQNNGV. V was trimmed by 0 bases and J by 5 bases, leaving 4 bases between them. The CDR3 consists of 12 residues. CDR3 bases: TGTGCCAGCAGCTTAGAAGCGGAGACCCAGTACTTC. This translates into CASSLEAETQYF.

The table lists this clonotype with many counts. The CDR3 region is CSALRGGTSTDTQYF. In DNA form, the CDR3 reads TGCAGTGCTCTCCGGGGCGGGACTAGCACAGATACGCAGTATTTT. The V and J genes are TRBV20-1 and TRBJ2-3; tentatively, D is TRBD2 (6 bases). Trimming removed 5 bases from V and 0 bases from J, with 15 bases in between. Germline assignment: CDR1 DFQATT and CDR2 SNEGSKA (reference sequence). The CDR3 covers 15 residues.

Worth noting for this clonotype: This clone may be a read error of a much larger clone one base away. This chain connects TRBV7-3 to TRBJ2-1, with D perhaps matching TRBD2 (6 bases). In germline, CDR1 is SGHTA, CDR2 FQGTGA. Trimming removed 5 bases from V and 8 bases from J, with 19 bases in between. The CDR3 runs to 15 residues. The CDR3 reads CASSPYSGLGDEQFF. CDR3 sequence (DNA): TGTGCCAGCAGCCCCTATAGCGGCCTTGGGGATGAGCAGTTCTTC.

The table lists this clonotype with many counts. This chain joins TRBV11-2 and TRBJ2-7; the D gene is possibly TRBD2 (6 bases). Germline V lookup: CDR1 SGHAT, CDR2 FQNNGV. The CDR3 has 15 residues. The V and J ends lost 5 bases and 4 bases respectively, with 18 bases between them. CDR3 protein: CASSPVGAGGYEQYF. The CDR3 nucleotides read TGTGCCAGCAGCCCAGTGGGAGCGGGTGGGTACGAGCAGTACTTC.

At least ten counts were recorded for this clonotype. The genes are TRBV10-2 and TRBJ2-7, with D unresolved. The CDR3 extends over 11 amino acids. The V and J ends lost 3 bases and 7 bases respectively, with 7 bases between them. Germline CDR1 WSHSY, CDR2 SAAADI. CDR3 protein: CASSDGREQYF. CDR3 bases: TGCGCCAGCAGTGACGGTAGGGAGCAGTACTTC.

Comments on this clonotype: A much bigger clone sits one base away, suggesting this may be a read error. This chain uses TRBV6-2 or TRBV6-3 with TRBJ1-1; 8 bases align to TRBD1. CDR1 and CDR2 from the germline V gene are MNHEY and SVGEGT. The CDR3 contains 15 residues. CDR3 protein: CASGYSPGGQERAFF. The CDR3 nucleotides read TGTGCCAGCGGTTACTCCCCGGGGGGACAGGAGAGAGCTTTCTTT.

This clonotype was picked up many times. CDR3 amino acids: CATSREEEITDTQYF. As DNA, the CDR3 is TGTGCCACCAGCAGAGAGGAGGAGATCACAGATACGCAGTATTTT. The chain couples TRBV15 to TRBJ2-3; TRBD2 might be the D (5 bases). This CDR3 region has 15 residues. Germline lookup yields CDR1 LNHNV and CDR2 YYDKDF (reference sequence). Trimming stripped 0 bases from V and 2 bases from J, with 9 bases between.

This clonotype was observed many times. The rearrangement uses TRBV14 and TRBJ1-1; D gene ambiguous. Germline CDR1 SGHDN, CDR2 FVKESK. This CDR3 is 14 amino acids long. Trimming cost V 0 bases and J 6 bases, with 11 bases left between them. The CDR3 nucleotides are TGTGCCAGCAGCCAAGATGGGGAAGACCCTGAAGCTTTCTTT. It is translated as CASSQDGEDPEAFF.

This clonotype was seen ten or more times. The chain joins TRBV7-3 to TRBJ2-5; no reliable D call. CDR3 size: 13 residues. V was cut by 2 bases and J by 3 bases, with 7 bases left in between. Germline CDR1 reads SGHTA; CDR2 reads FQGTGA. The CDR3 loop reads CASSLGDKETQYF. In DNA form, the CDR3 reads TGTGCCAGCAGCTTAGGCGACAAAGAGACCCAGTACTTC.

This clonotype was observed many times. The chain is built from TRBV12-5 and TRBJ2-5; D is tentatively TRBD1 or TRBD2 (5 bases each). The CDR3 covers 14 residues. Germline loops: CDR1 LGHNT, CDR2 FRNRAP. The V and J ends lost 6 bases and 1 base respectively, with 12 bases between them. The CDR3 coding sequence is TGTGCTAGTGGCCTCGGGACGGGCCAAGAGACCCAGTACTTC. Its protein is CASGLGTGQETQYF.

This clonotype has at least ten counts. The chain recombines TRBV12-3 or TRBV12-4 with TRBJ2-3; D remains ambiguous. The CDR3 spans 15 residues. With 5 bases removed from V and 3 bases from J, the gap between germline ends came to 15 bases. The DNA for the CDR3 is TGTGCCAGCAGTCCCTGGAACGGTGGAACAGATACGCAGTATTTT. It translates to CASSPWNGGTDTQYF.

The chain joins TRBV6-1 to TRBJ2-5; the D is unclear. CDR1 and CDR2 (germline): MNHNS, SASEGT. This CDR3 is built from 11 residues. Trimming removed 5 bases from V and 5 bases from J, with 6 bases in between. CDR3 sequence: CASSSEETQYF. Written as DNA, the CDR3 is TGTGCCAGCAGTAGTGAGGAGACCCAGTACTTC.